This section outlines one T cell receptor (beta chain) sequence together with its context. Its antigen is still unknown. This record comes from a study of vaccination and CD4 T cells after COVID-19. Treatment in this sample: roughly 10-day PBMC culture with coronavirus spike peptide pools or control peptides (ViraFEST assay). V lost 6 bases and J lost 9; bases outside the gene matches: 4. The CDR3 length is 11 residues. Germline CDR1 is MNHEY and CDR2 is SMNVEV (reference sequence). Sequencing of the DNA from cultured CD4+ T cells was carried out with the Oncomine TCR Beta short-read assay. TCRdb re-derived calls from the PCR reads in MiXCR, one entry per CDR3 protein. The table shows 15,000 to 20,000 distinct CDR3 sequences, with 70% occurring only once.

Sequencing used CD4+ T cells from blood, cultured in vitro. V and J are TRBV27 and TRBJ1-1; 7 positions match TRBD1. The TCR sequence derives from a human donor who had recovered from COVID-19. CDR3 nucleotide sequence: TGTGCCAGCAGCATGGACAGGCAAGCTTTCTTT. It yields the protein CASSMDRQAFF.